This T cell receptor beta chain appears in the sequencing data of a study of blood T cell repertoires in COVID-19. The overall study: Both acute and convalescent COVID-19 samples were obtained from the United States, Italy and Spain. PBMCs, B-cell-depleted T cells, or T cells provided the cDNA or gDNA that made up the material.

Source study methods: By means of reference gene primer amplification, nucleated cell counts were estimated. Profiling relied on immunoSEQ multiplex PCR, and the TCRdb table lists in-frame clones only, not all of them. D and trimming were read from the DNA, whereas the V and J calls and clone size are those reported in that table. Of approximately 360,000 clones listed, around 90% are singletons. V was shortened by 5 bases and J by 5 bases, with 9 bases between the two germline ends. The germline gives CDR1 MDHEN, CDR2 SYDVKM. The CDR3 length is 12 residues. The sequence was collected from a man aged 18-30 years with active or convalescent COVID-19. The chain uses TRBV28 and TRBJ1-2; D is unclear. The sequenced sample was peripheral blood. The CDR3 DNA is TGTGCCAGCAGTCCTCGGTCGTATGGCTACACCTTC. Its protein product is CASSPRSYGYTF.